This entry lists 12 T cell receptor beta chains sequenced from one sample in a study of beta chain features in type 1 diabetes. These receptors lack a known antigen. Study-level findings and limits: All four CD4+ subsets of Type 1 diabetes patients contained TCRB CDR3s that were moderately but significantly shorter.

Expressed TCRB transcripts were sequenced after all isolated RNA was converted to cDNA. The assay was immunoSEQ multiplex PCR, and TCRdb's table has in-frame clones only and misses some. The sample contains hundreds of thousands of clones, 14% of which appear only once. The sequencing input was naive CD4+ T cells from blood. Every receptor here comes from a man aged 25-40 years with type 1 diabetes.

The genes are TRBV5-4 and TRBJ1-1; D is uncertain. Trimming removed 2 bases at V and 6 bases at J, with 11 bases between. The CDR3 runs to 13 residues. Germline CDR1 reads SGHNT; CDR2 reads YYREEE (reference sequence). The CDR3 DNA follows: TGTGCCAGCAGCTTAGGACTACAACCTGAAGCTTTCTTT. Protein product: CASSLGLQPEAFF.

This clone was counted a few times. The CDR3 bases are TGTGCCAGCAGCGGCCAGGCTATTCAGTACTTC. Protein product: CASSGQAIQYF. The chain joins TRBV7-9 to TRBJ2-7; D not resolved. Germline V gives CDR1 SEHNR, CDR2 FQNEAQ (reference sequence). The CDR3 contains 11 residues. V lost 5 bases and J 10 bases, leaving 12 bases between the germline ends.

This clone was recorded a few times. CDR3 in DNA: TGCGCCAGCAGCCAAGAAGGACAGGGGAGGGGCTACACCTTC. It specifies CASSQEGQGRGYTF. J is TRBJ1-2 and V is TRBV4-3, with 9 bases that match TRBD1. V shed 0 bases and J 8 bases; nucleotides not matched to a gene: 4. The CDR3 is 14 amino acids. Germline V lookup: CDR1 LGHNA, CDR2 YSLEER.

This clone was observed a few times. The rearrangement uses TRBV9 and TRBJ2-1; D ambiguous. Looked up from germline, CDR1 is SGDLS and CDR2 is YYNGEE. Trimming took 1 base from V and 4 from J, leaving 15 bases between them. CDR3 length equals 16 residues. Here the CDR3 DNA reads TGTGCCAGCAGCGTATTCTGGCGTCTAGAGTACAATGAGCAGTTCTTC. It is translated as CASSVFWRLEYNEQFF.

J is TRBJ2-2 and V is TRBV7-6; no definite D call. The V end was cut by 0 bases, the J end by 0 bases, with 5 bases between. Germline CDR1 SGHVS, CDR2 FNYEAQ. The CDR3 extends over 15 amino acids. The DNA for the CDR3 is TGTGCCAGCAGCTTAGCTCCCACGAACACCGGGGAGCTGTTTTTT. Amino acids: CASSLAPTNTGELFF.

V and J are TRBV13 and TRBJ2-2; the D is unclear. V lost 1 base, J lost 8 bases, and 5 bases lay in between. This CDR3 has 12 amino acids. Looked up from germline, CDR1 is PRHDT and CDR2 is FYEKMQ (reference sequence). The CDR3 DNA follows: TGTGCCAGCAGCTTAGTCGGGGGGGAGCTGTTTTTT. Protein product: CASSLVGGELFF.

The chain carries TRBV10-3 and TRBJ1-4, with 10 bases lining up with TRBD1. Germline V gives CDR1 ENHRY, CDR2 SYGVKD. The CDR3 is made up of 14 amino acids. V trimming: 5 bases; J trimming: 8 bases; junction bases outside the gene matches: 5. The CDR3: CAISTTGGEEKLFF. The DNA of the CDR3 is TGTGCCATCAGTACGACAGGGGGCGAAGAAAAACTGTTTTTT.

V is TRBV11-1 and J is TRBJ2-5; D may be TRBD2 (6 bases). The CDR3 has 14 amino acids. Germline CDR1 SGHAT, CDR2 FQDESV (reference sequence). V lost 6 bases and J lost 4, with 15 bases in between. The CDR3 nucleotides are TGTGCCAGCAGACGACGGTACGGGGGAGAGACCCAGTACTTC. Its protein is CASRRRYGGETQYF.

This chain joins TRBV18 and TRBJ1-5; perhaps TRBD1 as D (5 bases). Germline values: CDR1 KGHSH, CDR2 LQKENI. V lost 9 bases and J lost 6, with 15 bases in between. The CDR3 length is 13 residues. The chain's CDR3 is CARRNGGGQPQHF. The DNA for the CDR3 is TGTGCCAGGCGGAACGGGGGAGGTCAGCCCCAGCATTTT.

This clone turned up a few times. The chain employs TRBV7-9 and TRBJ1-1; D gene ambiguous. Germline assignment: CDR1 SEHNR and CDR2 FQNEAQ (reference sequence). The CDR3 runs 14 residues. The V gene lost 8 bases and the J gene lost 1 base, with 14 bases spanning the gap. CDR3 amino acids: CASLSYEGNTEAFF. The CDR3 region has the DNA TGTGCCAGCCTCTCGTACGAGGGGAACACTGAAGCTTTCTTT. The complete variable domain, with remaining parts taken from reference TRBV7-9 and TRBJ1-1, reads DTGVSQNPRHKITKRGQNVTFRCDPISEHNRLYWYRQTLGQGPEFLTYFQNEAQLEKSRLLSDRFSAERPKGSFSTLEIQRTEQGDSAMYLCASLSYEGNTEAFFGQGTRLTVV.

This clone was seen a few times. The CDR3 here is CASSLAAGAVYEQYF. CDR3 DNA sequence: TGTGCCAGCAGCTTGGCGGCGGGAGCGGTCTACGAGCAGTACTTC. This sequence joins TRBV5-4 and TRBJ2-7, with TRBD2 identical over 7 bases. J was trimmed by 3 bases and V by 0 bases; bases with no gene match: 6. Germline V gene data show CDR1 as SGHNT and CDR2 as YYREEE (reference sequence). The CDR3 runs 15 residues.

This clone has only a few counts. J is TRBJ2-5 and V is TRBV27; possibly TRBD2 for D (6 bases). The CDR3 runs 13 residues. The germline V and J ends were trimmed by 7 bases and 2 bases, with 11 bases remaining between them. The germline CDR1 and CDR2 sequences are MNHEY and SMNVEV (reference sequence). In DNA, the CDR3 is TGTGCCAGCACTTCGGGAGCTCAAGAGACCCAGTACTTC. It is translated as CASTSGAQETQYF.